Following are 13 T cell receptor beta chains from one sample sequenced in a study of blood T cell repertoires in COVID-19 (dated by TCRdb to the early 2020s). Library method: the immunoSEQ multiplex PCR assay. The immuneACCESS repertoire file appears here via TCRdb, limited to in-frame rearrangements. These files lack a portion of the clones; in checked studies, under half of the deficit traces to unresolved V genes, and the cause of the others is not known. Present in this sample are 90,000 to 150,000 clones, less than 80% of which were seen just once. 2.5% of the sample belongs to the ten largest clones. Sequencing was carried out using peripheral blood. The receptors shown here come from a man between 50 and 59 years old with acute or convalescent COVID-19.

V is TRBV19 and J is TRBJ1-6, with 7 nucleotides matching TRBD1. The ends lost 6 bases at V and 5 bases at J; junction bases unmatched: 4. CDR3 length: 14 amino acids. Germline V gives CDR1 LNHDA, CDR2 SQIVND (reference sequence). The DNA for the CDR3 is TGTGCCAGTAGCTTTGGACAGGATAATTCACCCCTCCACTTT. This encodes CASSFGQDNSPLHF. Drawing the rest from reference TRBV19 and TRBJ1-6, the complete variable domain is DGGITQSPKYLFRKEGQNVTLSCEQNLNHDAMYWYRQDPGQGLRLIYYSQIVNDFQKGDIAEGYSVSREKKESFPLTVTSAQKNPTAFYLCASSFGQDNSPLHFGNGTRLTVT.

The chain joins TRBV6-6 to TRBJ1-1; no firm D call. CDR1 is MNHNY, CDR2 SVGAGI, per germline (reference sequence). The CDR3 length is 14 residues. V gave up 7 bases and J gave up 1 base, with 13 bases separating them. The DNA of the CDR3 is TGTGCCAGCACCTTCGGACGGGAGAACACTGAAGCTTTCTTT. Amino acid sequence: CASTFGRENTEAFF.

J is TRBJ2-5 and V is TRBV7-2; 9 bases fit TRBD1. In germline, CDR1 is SGHTA, CDR2 FQGNSA. This CDR3 spans 15 amino acids. The junction had 8 bases not matched to a gene; V was cut back by 4 bases and J by 5 bases. The CDR3 loop reads CASSSSGTGFETQYF. As DNA, the CDR3 is TGTGCCAGCAGCTCCTCCGGGACAGGGTTTGAGACCCAGTACTTC.

The table lists this clone with a count of one. The CDR3, as DNA: TGTGCCAGCAGCTTAAAGGGGCCTAGAGAAAAACTGTTTTTT. Translation: CASSLKGPREKLFF. The rearrangement uses TRBV5-6 and TRBJ1-4, with TRBD1 as a possible D gene (5 bases). Looked up from germline, CDR1 is SGHDT and CDR2 is YYEEEE. Trimming removed 2 bases from V and 8 bases from J, with 13 bases in between. The CDR3 is 14 amino acids.

This clone was observed a few times. This chain joins TRBV28 and TRBJ1-2; a possible D gene is TRBD1 (5 bases). With 2 bases removed from V and 3 bases from J, the gap between germline ends came to 10 bases. Per the germline V gene, CDR1 is MDHEN and CDR2 is SYDVKM. The CDR3 sequence is 14 residues long. The CDR3 DNA reads as TGTGCCAGCAGTTTAATGGAACAGGACTATGGCTACACCTTC. It specifies CASSLMEQDYGYTF.

The chain carries TRBV4-1 and TRBJ2-1; 11 positions match TRBD2. This CDR3 is built from 18 residues. Trimming took 4 bases from V and 0 from J; bases not matched to a gene: 8. Germline V gene data show CDR1 as MGHRA and CDR2 as YSYEKL. The CDR3 region is CASSPRSTSGSSYNEQFF. The CDR3 DNA is TGCGCCAGCAGCCCCCGTTCCACTAGCGGGAGCTCCTACAATGAGCAGTTCTTC.

The chain employs TRBV29-1 and TRBJ2-1; D is possibly TRBD1 (5 bases). CDR3 size: 12 residues. Germline V gene sequence: CDR1 SQVTM, CDR2 ANQGSEA. Trimming cost V 5 bases and J 3 bases, with 8 bases left between them. CDR3 coding DNA: TGCAGCGTTCCCGACAGCTACAATGAGCAGTTCTTC. Translated, it gives CSVPDSYNEQFF.

In regard to this clone: Within the sample, other DNA sequences also encode this same CDR3. The V and J genes are TRBV5-1 and TRBJ1-3; D unresolved. The CDR3 extends over 16 amino acids. The V and J ends lost 0 bases and 0 bases respectively, with 10 bases between them. Per germline, CDR1 SGHRS and CDR2 YFSETQ. The CDR3 nucleotides are TGCGCCAGCAGCTTGGACAGCCCGTCCTCTGGAAACACCATATATTTT. This sequence encodes CASSLDSPSSGNTIYF.

This sequence joins TRBV29-1 and TRBJ1-5, with D possibly TRBD1 on 6 matching bases. Trimming took 7 bases from V and 5 from J, leaving 15 bases between them. Germline V gene lookup returns CDR1 SQVTM and CDR2 ANQGSEA. CDR3 length: 13 residues. The CDR3 reads CSAQDSTDQPQHF. The CDR3 DNA follows: TGCAGCGCCCAGGACAGTACGGATCAGCCCCAGCATTTT.

The chain couples TRBV19 to TRBJ1-4; maybe TRBD1 (5 bases). CDR1 LNHDA and CDR2 SQIVND come from the germline V gene (reference sequence). V lost 3 bases and J lost 6, with 8 bases in between. The CDR3 loop spans 13 amino acids. The CDR3 DNA reads as TGTGCCAGTAGTATGGGGCACGATGAAAAACTGTTTTTT. Translation: CASSMGHDEKLFF.

CDR3 coding DNA: TGCAGCGCTAGCCAGGGGGCGCGAAACACTGAAGCTTTCTTT. Its protein product is CSASQGARNTEAFF. V and J are TRBV29-1 and TRBJ1-1, with 8 nucleotides matching TRBD1. The CDR3 sequence is 14 residues long. The V gene end was trimmed by 7 bases and the J gene end by 2 bases; junction bases not matched to a gene: 9. The germline V gene has CDR1 SQVTM and CDR2 ANQGSEA.

This clone has just one count. This chain joins TRBV11-1 and TRBJ2-1; 10 bases match TRBD2. The CDR3 is 16 residues long. Per germline, CDR1 SGHAT and CDR2 FQDESV (reference sequence). After removal of 5 bases from V and 3 bases from J, the junction contained 7 bases not matched to a gene. The CDR3 bases are TGTGCCAGCAGCGGGCGACTAGCGGGTCTCTACAATGAGCAGTTCTTC. Its protein is CASSGRLAGLYNEQFF.

The chain employs TRBV21-1 and TRBJ1-2; the tabulated D call, TRBD1, remains unverified against the DNA. TRBV21-1 is designated a pseudogene. The CDR3 loop spans 15 amino acids. The CDR3 region has the DNA TGTGCCAGCAGCAAAGCCAAGGGGGCGGTCGATGGCTACACCTTC. Amino acid sequence: CASSKAKGAVDGYTF.